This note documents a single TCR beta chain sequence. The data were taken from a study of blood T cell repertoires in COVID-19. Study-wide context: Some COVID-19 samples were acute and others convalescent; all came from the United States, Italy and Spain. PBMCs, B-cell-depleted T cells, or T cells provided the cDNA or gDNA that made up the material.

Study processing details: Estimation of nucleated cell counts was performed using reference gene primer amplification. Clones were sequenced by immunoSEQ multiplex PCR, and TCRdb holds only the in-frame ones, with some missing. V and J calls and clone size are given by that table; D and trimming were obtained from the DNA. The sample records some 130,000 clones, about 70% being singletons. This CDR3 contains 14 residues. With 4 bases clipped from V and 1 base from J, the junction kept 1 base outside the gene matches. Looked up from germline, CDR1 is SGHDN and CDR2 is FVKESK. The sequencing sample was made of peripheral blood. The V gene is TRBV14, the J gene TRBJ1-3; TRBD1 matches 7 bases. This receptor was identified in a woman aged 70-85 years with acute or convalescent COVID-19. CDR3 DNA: TGTGCCAGCAGCCCGACAGGGTCTGGAAACACCATATATTTT. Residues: CASSPTGSGNTIYF.